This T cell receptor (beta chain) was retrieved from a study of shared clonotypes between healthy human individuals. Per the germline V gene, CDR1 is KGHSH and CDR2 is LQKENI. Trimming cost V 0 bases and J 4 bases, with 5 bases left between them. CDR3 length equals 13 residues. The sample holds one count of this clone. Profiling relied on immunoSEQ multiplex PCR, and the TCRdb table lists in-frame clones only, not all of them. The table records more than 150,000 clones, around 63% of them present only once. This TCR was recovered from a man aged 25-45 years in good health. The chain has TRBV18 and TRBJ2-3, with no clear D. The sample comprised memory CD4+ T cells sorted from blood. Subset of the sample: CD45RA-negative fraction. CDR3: CASSPPNADTQYF. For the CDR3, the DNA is TGTGCCAGCTCACCACCGAACGCAGATACGCAGTATTTT.